The TCR beta chain described here comes from a study of control samples from healthy donors and cancer patients. TCRdb's copy holds only in-frame clones and misses some; the assay was immunoSEQ multiplex PCR. The sample yields tens of thousands of clones, around nine tenths seen once. Unmatched junction bases numbered 9, after V lost 6 bases and J lost 11 bases. This CDR3 contains 13 residues. Germline assignment: CDR1 MNHEY and CDR2 SVGEGT. This TCR came from a middle-aged man in good health. The chain has TRBV6-2 or TRBV6-3 and TRBJ2-4; 8 positions agree with TRBD1. The specimen was blood. CDR3 in DNA: TGTGCCAGCAGCCCCGGACAGGGTTTCTTTCAGTACTTC. It is translated as CASSPGQGFFQYF.